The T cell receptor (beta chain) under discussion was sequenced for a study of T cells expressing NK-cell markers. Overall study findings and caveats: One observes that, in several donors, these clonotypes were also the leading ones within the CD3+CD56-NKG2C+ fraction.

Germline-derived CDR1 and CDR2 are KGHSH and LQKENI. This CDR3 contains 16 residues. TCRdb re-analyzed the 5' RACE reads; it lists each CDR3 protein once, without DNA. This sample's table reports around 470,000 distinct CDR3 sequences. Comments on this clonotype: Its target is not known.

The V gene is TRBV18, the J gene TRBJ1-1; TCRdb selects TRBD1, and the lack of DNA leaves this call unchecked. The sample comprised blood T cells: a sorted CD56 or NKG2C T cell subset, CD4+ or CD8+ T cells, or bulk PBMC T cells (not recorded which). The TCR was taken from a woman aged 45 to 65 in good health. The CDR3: CASSRIQDRGNTEAFF.